The 9 T cell receptor beta chains below come from one sample, sequenced in a study of shared T cell receptors in the human thymus. Sequencing was performed with immunoSEQ multiplex PCR; in TCRdb, only in-frame clones are kept and a portion is missing. The sample yields roughly 660,000 clones, 88% seen once. The sample also formed part of further work on human thymus T cells.

The material sequenced was thymocytes. The receptors shown here come from a boy under three years old with a congenital heart defect.

The chain joins TRBV6-1 to TRBJ2-1; D is unclear. Germline V gives CDR1 MNHNS, CDR2 SASEGT. V was clipped by 4 bases and J by 5 bases, with 12 bases between them. The CDR3 extends over 14 amino acids. The DNA for the CDR3 is TGTGCCAGCAGTGGGAAGACAAAGCACAATGAGCAGTTCTTC. Protein sequence: CASSGKTKHNEQFF.

This clone was found a few times. The J gene is TRBJ2-3, the V gene TRBV5-4, with TRBD2 matching 8 bases. The CDR3 has 15 residues. Germline CDR1 SGHNT, CDR2 YYREEE (reference sequence). V shed 3 bases, J shed 4 bases, and the junction held 7 bases outside the gene matches. The CDR3 coding sequence is TGTGCCAGCAGCTGGTACGGGAGGGCCCCAGATACGCAGTATTTT. It codes for CASSWYGRAPDTQYF.

The chain links TRBV27 to TRBJ1-2; D gene ambiguous. Germline CDR1 and CDR2: MNHEY and SMNVEV (reference sequence). Trimming pared 5 bases from V and 1 base from J, leaving 14 bases between. The CDR3 consists of 15 residues. CDR3 coding DNA: TGTGCCAGCAGTCCGATACCGCAACATAACTATGGCTACACCTTC. Its protein is CASSPIPQHNYGYTF.

This sequence joins TRBV29-1 and TRBJ2-7; 10 nucleotides agree with TRBD1. The CDR3 runs 14 residues. V gave up 5 bases and J gave up 6 bases; unmatched junction bases: 10. Per the germline V gene, CDR1 is SQVTM and CDR2 is ANQGSEA. This CDR3 is CSVRDRGGWGEQYF. The CDR3 DNA is TGCAGCGTTCGGGACAGGGGTGGTTGGGGCGAGCAGTACTTC.

This chain joins TRBV6-4 and TRBJ2-7, with D unresolved. The CDR3 totals 12 residues. Trimming took off 8 bases at V and 4 bases at J, with 12 bases between the two ends. Germline V gives CDR1 MRHNA, CDR2 SNTAGT. The CDR3 DNA reads TGTGCCAGCTACATCCCCCGTTACGAGCAGTACTTC. Translated, it gives CASYIPRYEQYF.

This chain links TRBV4-2 with TRBJ2-4; 8 bases fit TRBD2. Germline V gene lookup returns CDR1 LGHNA and CDR2 YNFKEQ. With 0 bases clipped from V and 6 bases from J, the junction kept 10 bases outside the gene matches. The CDR3 is 17 amino acids. CDR3 protein: CASSQEPRTSFINIQYF. Here the CDR3 DNA reads TGTGCCAGCAGCCAAGAGCCCCGGACTAGCTTTATAAACATTCAGTACTTC.

V and J are TRBV4-3 and TRBJ2-7; TRBD2 matches 11 bases. The germline gives CDR1 LGHNA, CDR2 YSLEER. There are 21 residues in the CDR3. V lost 0 bases to trimming and J lost 7 bases; unmatched junction nucleotides: 23. Here the CDR3 DNA reads TGCGCCAGCAGCCAAGATAAGAGGTCCCAGACTAGCGGGAAACCCAAGGGGGAGCAGTACTTC. Translated: CASSQDKRSQTSGKPKGEQYF.

This chain uses TRBV11-3 with TRBJ1-1; D uncertain. Trimming removed 1 base from V and 0 bases from J, with 15 bases in between. CDR1 is SGHNT, CDR2 YENEEA, per germline. The CDR3 runs to 17 residues. The CDR3 DNA reads as TGTGCCAGCAGCTTAGTTGGCGGGTTTCGGATGAACACTGAAGCTTTCTTT. Protein sequence: CASSLVGGFRMNTEAFF. Combining the CDR3 with reference TRBV11-3 and TRBJ1-1 gives the whole variable domain EAGVVQSPRYKIIEKKQPVAFWCNPISGHNTLYWYLQNLGQGPELLIRYENEEAVDDSQLPKDRFSAERLKGVDSTLKIQPAELGDSAVYLCASSLVGGFRMNTEAFFGQGTRLTVV.

This clone was picked up a small number of times. The chain carries TRBV5-4 and TRBJ2-7, with D possibly matching TRBD1 (6 bases). The V gene lost 2 bases and the J gene lost 0 bases, with 12 bases spanning the gap. Per the germline V gene, CDR1 is SGHNT and CDR2 is YYREEE (reference sequence). The CDR3 sequence is 15 residues long. CDR3 nucleotide sequence: TGTGCCAGCAGCTTAGGACAGTGGCCCTCCTACGAGCAGTACTTC. Its protein product is CASSLGQWPSYEQYF. Drawing the rest from reference TRBV5-4 and TRBJ2-7, the complete variable domain is ETGVTQSPTHLIKTRGQQVTLRCSSQSGHNTVSWYQQALGQGPQFIFQYYREEENGRGNFPPRFSGLQFPNYSSELNVNALELDDSALYLCASSLGQWPSYEQYFGPGTRLTVT.